Below are 17 T cell receptor beta chains sequenced from a single sample in a study of beta chain features in type 1 diabetes. Their target antigens are unknown. Expressed TCRB transcripts got sequenced, as all isolated RNA was reverse transcribed. Assay used: immunoSEQ multiplex PCR; TCRdb lists only in-frame clones, some missing. Altogether fewer than 400,000 clones are present, 9.3% being singletons, with the ten largest covering 0.95% to 1.1%. Study findings and constraints: Moderate yet significant TCRB CDR3 shortening was seen in Type 1 diabetes patients in all four CD4+ subsets.

What was sequenced was central memory CD4+ T cells from blood. The source is a man aged 30 to 39 with type 1 diabetes.

This clone appeared a few times. V and J are TRBV5-4 and TRBJ2-7; 7 bases map to TRBD1. The CDR3 is made up of 13 amino acids. The V gene's germline CDR1 is SGHNT and CDR2 YYREEE (reference sequence). V lost 4 bases, J lost 5 bases, and 6 bases stayed unmatched. The CDR3 spells CASSIQGIDEQYF. CDR3 nucleotides: TGTGCCAGCAGCATACAGGGGATCGACGAGCAGTACTTC. The entire variable domain, with the rest obtained from reference TRBV5-4 and TRBJ2-7, is as follows: ETGVTQSPTHLIKTRGQQVTLRCSSQSGHNTVSWYQQALGQGPQFIFQYYREEENGRGNFPPRFSGLQFPNYSSELNVNALELDDSALYLCASSIQGIDEQYFGPGTRLTVT.

The chain joins TRBV19 to TRBJ1-2, with D possibly matching TRBD1 (6 bases). The CDR3 is 15 amino acids. The V and J ends lost 4 bases and 1 base respectively, with 13 bases between them. The germline V gene has CDR1 LNHDA and CDR2 SQIVND (reference sequence). CDR3 region: CASSNKQGGNYGYTF. Written as DNA, the CDR3 is TGTGCCAGTAGTAACAAACAGGGAGGTAACTATGGCTACACCTTC.

CDR3 DNA sequence: TGTGCCAGCAGCCCAAGCCGGGGGGGTCCAGATACGCAGTATTTT. This encodes CASSPSRGGPDTQYF. The rearrangement links TRBV27 to TRBJ2-3; TRBD2 matches at 8 bases. Germline CDR1 is MNHEY and CDR2 is SMNVEV (reference sequence). The length of the CDR3 is 15 residues. V gave up 6 bases and J gave up 4 bases; unmatched junction bases: 9.

The chain couples TRBV12-5 to TRBJ1-2; D ambiguous. Deletions cut 1 base from V and 5 bases from J, with 2 bases between. In germline, CDR1 is LGHNT, CDR2 FRNRAP. This CDR3 contains 11 residues. The CDR3, as DNA: TGTGCTAGTGGTTTGGGGTATGGCTACACCTTC. Amino acids: CASGLGYGYTF.

V and J are TRBV2 and TRBJ2-7; tentatively, D is TRBD1 (6 bases). CDR1 and CDR2 from the germline V gene are SNHLY and FYNNEI. This CDR3 is 13 amino acids long. V was cut by 7 bases and J by 0 bases, with 10 bases left in between. The CDR3 DNA is TGTGCCAGCACCCAGGACAGCTCCTACGAGCAGTACTTC. It translates to CASTQDSSYEQYF.

This clone turned up a few times. This chain links TRBV27 with TRBJ2-1, with 13 positions matching TRBD2. Trimming cost V 6 bases and J 15 bases; bases outside gene matches: 8. Germline assignment: CDR1 MNHEY and CDR2 SMNVEV (reference sequence). The CDR3 totals 13 residues. CDR3 sequence (DNA): TGTGCCAGCAGGGGACTAGCGGGACTGACCCCGTTCTTC. This encodes CASRGLAGLTPFF.

This clone has more than one count but fewer than ten. The chain is built from TRBV18 and TRBJ1-3; TRBD1 matches 7 bases. J gave up 2 bases and V 0 bases, and 4 bases lay outside the gene matches. The germline V gene has CDR1 KGHSH and CDR2 LQKENI. CDR3 size: 16 residues. The CDR3 region has the DNA TGTGCCAGCTCACCACCAAAGACAGGGACTGGAAACACCATATATTTT. Translation gives CASSPPKTGTGNTIYF. Filled out from reference TRBV18 and TRBJ1-3, the complete variable domain reads NAGVMQNPRHLVRRRGQEARLRCSPMKGHSHVYWYRQLPEEGLKFMVYLQKENIIDESGMPKERFSAEFPKEGPSILRIQQVVRGDSAAYFCASSPPKTGTGNTIYFGEGSWLTVV.

There are a few counts of this clone. The genes are TRBV28 and TRBJ1-2; D call uncertain. CDR3 length: 12 amino acids. The V and J ends lost 10 bases and 3 bases respectively, with 12 bases between them. Germline V gene sequence: CDR1 MDHEN, CDR2 SYDVKM. The CDR3, as DNA: TGTGCCACTACCCCCAGTCACTATGGCTACACCTTC. Translated, it gives CATTPSHYGYTF.

The table lists this clone with many counts. This chain links TRBV14 with TRBJ1-6; 8 nucleotides match TRBD1. This CDR3 has 13 amino acids. The germline CDR1 and CDR2 sequences are SGHDN and FVKESK. V shed 6 bases, J shed 11 bases, and the junction held 6 bases outside the gene matches. Here the CDR3 DNA reads TGTGCCAGCAGTGGACAGGGAAAGACACCCCTCCACTTT. This gives the protein CASSGQGKTPLHF.

There are a few counts of this clone. V gene TRBV2 combines with J gene TRBJ1-2; D not resolved. This CDR3 has 14 residues. Per germline, CDR1 SNHLY and CDR2 FYNNEI. V was shortened by 7 bases and J by 5 bases, with 17 bases between the two germline ends. The chain's CDR3 is CASTLSGQDYGYTF. The CDR3 DNA reads as TGTGCCAGCACTTTATCGGGTCAGGATTATGGCTACACCTTC.

This clone was observed a handful of times. The rearrangement links TRBV4-3 to TRBJ2-7; no clear D gene. Trimming removed 6 bases from V and 3 bases from J, with 15 bases in between. This CDR3 has 14 amino acids. Per the germline V gene, CDR1 is LGHNA and CDR2 is YSLEER. In DNA, the CDR3 is TGCGCCAGCAGTAAAACCCAGACCGACTACGAGCAGTACTTC. As protein: CASSKTQTDYEQYF.

The gene calls are TRBV29-1 and TRBJ2-1; 7 bases align to TRBD1. The CDR3 contains 14 residues. The V and J ends lost 6 bases and 6 bases, in that order; junction bases with no gene match: 11. Germline V gives CDR1 SQVTM, CDR2 ANQGSEA. Here the CDR3 DNA reads TGCAGCGTACACGGTGGACAGGCCTTCAATGAGCAGTTCTTC. Translated, it gives CSVHGGQAFNEQFF.

This clone was seen more than once but under ten times. V usage is TRBV7-2 and J usage is TRBJ1-1; weak D call: TRBD1 (6 bases). Germline CDR1 SGHTA, CDR2 FQGNSA. The CDR3 extends over 15 amino acids. V was trimmed by 5 bases and J by 7 bases, leaving 20 bases between them. CDR3 sequence (DNA): TGTGCCAGCAGCCCTGCCGGGACAAACCTTATTGAAGCTTTCTTT. Translating gives CASSPAGTNLIEAFF.

The V gene is TRBV7-9, the J gene TRBJ1-1; maybe TRBD1 (5 bases). Trimming left V 7 bases short and J 5 bases short, with 17 bases between. The CDR3 consists of 14 residues. The germline gives CDR1 SEHNR, CDR2 FQNEAQ (reference sequence). CDR3 sequence: CASTFWGGGTEAFF. In nucleotides, the CDR3 is TGTGCCAGCACCTTCTGGGGCGGGGGAACTGAAGCTTTCTTT.

The V gene is TRBV28, the J gene TRBJ1-1, with TRBD1 matching 7 bases. Per germline, CDR1 MDHEN and CDR2 SYDVKM. V shed 6 bases, J shed 2 bases, and the junction held 9 bases outside the gene matches. CDR3 size: 15 residues. CDR3 coding DNA: TGTGCCAGCAGCACCTACAGGGGCCTTAACACTGAAGCTTTCTTT. This sequence encodes CASSTYRGLNTEAFF.

V and J are TRBV1 and TRBJ2-3; TRBD2, the table's D call, was not compared with the DNA. TRBV1 counts as a pseudogene. The CDR3 runs 17 residues. The CDR3 loop reads CTSSQSLSGGDTDTQYF. The CDR3 region has the DNA TGCACCAGCAGCCAATCACTCAGCGGGGGGGACACAGATACGCAGTATTTT.

In its sample, this clone was seen a few times. J is TRBJ1-2 and V is TRBV7-9; a weak D match, TRBD1 (6 bases). Trimming pared 4 bases from V and 5 bases from J, leaving 11 bases between. Germline CDR1 SEHNR, CDR2 FQNEAQ (reference sequence). The CDR3 contains 13 residues. CDR3 region: CASSSGDVYGYTF. CDR3 DNA: TGTGCCAGCAGCTCAGGGGACGTTTATGGCTACACCTTC.